This T cell receptor (beta chain) was captured by sequencing in a study of post-analysis software for immune sequencing data. Overall study: Relapsing-remitting, secondary progressive and progressive-relapsing forms made up the multiple sclerosis disease courses.

Tagging with unique molecular identifiers was a feature of the TCR beta cDNA libraries. Each sample of roughly 0.9 to 11 million input T cells yielded roughly 500,000 cDNA molecules, so each molecule approximated one T cell. TCRdb independently ran MiXCR on the PCR reads; one entry per CDR3 protein. The table lists under 900,000 distinct CDR3 sequences, approximately 53% of them singletons, with around 4.5% in the top ten. Study-wide results and caveats: When patients were compared with controls, about five TRBV segments were more frequent, TRBV5-6, TRBV5-1 and TRBV20-1 among them.

As concerns this clonotype: What it binds is unknown.

The CDR3 covers 15 residues. Trimming cost V 4 bases and J 1 base; bases outside gene matches: 6. The germline V gene has CDR1 SGHTA and CDR2 FQGNSA. Specimen: blood. The sequence derives from a girl aged 5 to 17 with multiple sclerosis. The chain couples TRBV7-2 to TRBJ2-7, with 8 nucleotides matching TRBD1. The CDR3, as DNA: TGTGCCAGCAGCTCGCGACAGGGGTATTCCTACGAGCAGTACTTC. Amino acids: CASSSRQGYSYEQYF.